One and the same sample provided the 21 T cell receptor beta chains below, sequenced in a study of cytomegalovirus exposure and HLA in healthy donors. Clones were sequenced by immunoSEQ multiplex PCR, and TCRdb holds only the in-frame ones, with some missing. This table has about 58,000 clones, roughly nine tenths appearing once. Source material: PBMCs. The receptors shown here come from a young man in good health and CMV-seronegative.

This clone has a single count. The J gene is TRBJ2-3, the V gene TRBV6-4; 8 positions match TRBD1. The ends lost 0 bases at V and 4 bases at J; junction bases unmatched: 0. Per the germline V gene, CDR1 is MRHNA and CDR2 is SNTAGT. The CDR3 has 14 residues. CDR3 loop: CASSDSQGADTQYF. CDR3 in DNA: TGTGCCAGCAGTGACTCACAGGGGGCAGATACGCAGTATTTT.

The CDR3 DNA reads as TGCGCCAGCAGTGAGTCAGACGCTAGGGGTGCCAAAAACATTCAGTACTTC. This sequence encodes CASSESDARGAKNIQYF. The V call is TRBV10-1, the J call TRBJ2-4; a possible D gene is TRBD1 (5 bases). The length of the CDR3 is 17 residues. Germline lookup yields CDR1 WNHNN and CDR2 SYGVQD (reference sequence). V lost 0 bases and J lost 1, with 13 bases in between.

The V call is TRBV18, the J call TRBJ1-2; 7 nucleotides align to TRBD1. From germline, CDR1 is KGHSH and CDR2 LQKENI. J was trimmed by 4 bases and V by 2 bases; bases with no gene match: 10. CDR3 length equals 16 residues. The CDR3 DNA is TGTGCCAGCTCACCAACCAGCAGGGGGTGGTTCTATGGCTACACCTTC. Its translation: CASSPTSRGWFYGYTF.

The chain has TRBV7-9 and TRBJ1-3; D gene unclear. Germline V gives CDR1 SEHNR, CDR2 FQNEAQ (reference sequence). CDR3 size: 15 residues. Trimming removed 1 base at V and 6 bases at J, with 13 bases between. As DNA, the CDR3 is TGTGCCAGCAGCTTAGGCTCGGACTTTGAAAACACCATATATTTT. Translation gives CASSLGSDFENTIYF.

This chain links TRBV7-6 with TRBJ2-3; 10 bases line up with TRBD2. CDR3 length: 15 residues. The ends lost 3 bases at V and 0 bases at J; junction bases unmatched: 0. Germline V lookup: CDR1 SGHVS, CDR2 FNYEAQ. Here the CDR3 DNA reads TGTGCCAGCAGCTTGACTAGCGGGAGCACAGATACGCAGTATTTT. Translated, it gives CASSLTSGSTDTQYF.

The chain carries TRBV11-2 and TRBJ2-1, with 10 nucleotides matching TRBD1. Per germline, CDR1 SGHAT and CDR2 FQNNGV. This CDR3 comprises 14 residues. V lost 5 bases and J lost 8; bases outside the gene matches: 6. The CDR3 sequence is CASSNRQGAHEQFF. The CDR3 bases are TGTGCCAGCAGCAACAGACAGGGGGCTCATGAGCAGTTCTTC.

This chain uses TRBV2 with TRBJ1-1; D not resolved. Trimming stripped 8 bases from V and 0 bases from J, with 13 bases between. This CDR3 spans 14 amino acids. Germline V CDR1 and CDR2: SNHLY, FYNNEI. The CDR3 coding sequence is TGTGCCAGCGCGCGGGAAGGGCTGAACACTGAAGCTTTCTTT. It codes for CASAREGLNTEAFF.

J is TRBJ1-1 and V is TRBV6-6, with TRBD1 as a possible D gene (6 bases). Germline V lookup: CDR1 MNHNY, CDR2 SVGAGI (reference sequence). V was trimmed by 5 bases and J by 8 bases, leaving 15 bases between them. There are 13 residues in the CDR3. The CDR3 nucleotides read TGTGCCAGCAGTATGGGGCTCACAGGGGAAGCTTTCTTT. Translating it yields CASSMGLTGEAFF.

The V and J genes are TRBV7-9 and TRBJ1-2, with 11 bases that match TRBD1. In germline, CDR1 is SEHNR, CDR2 FQNEAQ (reference sequence). Trimming removed 5 bases from V and 7 bases from J; junction bases left unmatched: 6. This CDR3 has 14 amino acids. DNA of the CDR3: TGTGCCAGCAGCCACGGACAGGGGGCTAGTGGCTACACCTTC. Encoded protein: CASSHGQGASGYTF.

This clone was seen a handful of times. The rearrangement joins TRBV7-3 to TRBJ2-1; D perhaps matches TRBD2 (5 bases). The CDR3 covers 15 residues. The V and J ends lost 1 base and 6 bases respectively, with 13 bases between them. CDR1 is SGHTA, CDR2 FQGTGA, per germline. Here the CDR3 reads CASSLRGPVGNEQFF. DNA for the CDR3: TGTGCCAGCAGCTTAAGAGGGCCGGTTGGCAATGAGCAGTTCTTC.

The V and J genes are TRBV6-5 and TRBJ2-1; tentative D call: TRBD2 (6 bases). There are 14 residues in the CDR3. Germline values: CDR1 MNHEY, CDR2 SVGAGI. V dropped 0 bases and J dropped 6 bases, with 9 bases sitting between them. CDR3: CASSYSGTRNEQFF. The CDR3 DNA is TGTGCCAGCAGTTACTCTGGGACTCGCAATGAGCAGTTCTTC.

The chain combines TRBV7-2 with TRBJ2-7, with 7 nucleotides matching TRBD1. Per germline, CDR1 SGHTA and CDR2 FQGNSA. This CDR3 is 13 amino acids long. Trimming removed 7 bases from V and 6 bases from J; junction bases left unmatched: 9. The CDR3 DNA reads as TGTGCCAGCAACTGGGACAGACGCTCCGAGCAGTACTTC. This translates into CASNWDRRSEQYF.

The chain links TRBV23-1 to TRBJ2-7; TRBD1 matches 9 bases. TRBV23-1 is an ORF, with its function uncertain. This CDR3 has 15 residues. Losses at the gene ends were 5 bases for V and 3 bases for J; bases not matched to a gene: 8. The CDR3 sequence is CASSSRTGVNYEQYF. CDR3 nucleotide sequence: TGCGCCAGCAGTTCCCGGACAGGGGTAAACTACGAGCAGTACTTC.

The genes are TRBV9 and TRBJ2-1; the match to TRBD2 covers 10 bases. Germline CDR1 reads SGDLS; CDR2 reads YYNGEE. J gave up 3 bases and V 0 bases, and 15 bases lay outside the gene matches. The CDR3 has 20 amino acids. DNA for the CDR3: TGTGCCAGCAGCGTAGAGGGGGGGACTAGCGAGAGGAGCGACTACAATGAGCAGTTCTTC. Its translation: CASSVEGGTSERSDYNEQFF.

This chain joins TRBV6-4 and TRBJ2-1; TRBD2 matches at 9 bases. Germline V CDR1 and CDR2: MRHNA, SNTAGT. V gave up 6 bases and J gave up 3 bases; unmatched junction bases: 3. CDR3 length equals 14 residues. The CDR3 coding sequence is TGTGCCAGCAGACCGACTAGCGGCTACAATGAGCAGTTCTTC. Translating it yields CASRPTSGYNEQFF.

This clone appeared a single time. The genes are TRBV15 and TRBJ2-1; 8 bases line up with TRBD2. CDR3 length equals 13 residues. V lost 3 bases and J lost 9; bases outside the gene matches: 4. The germline CDR1 and CDR2 sequences are LNHNV and YYDKDF (reference sequence). Here the CDR3 reads CATSSGRALEQFF. The CDR3 DNA sequence: TGTGCCACCAGCAGCGGGAGGGCCCTTGAGCAGTTCTTC.

The chain employs TRBV18 and TRBJ2-1; the match to TRBD2 covers 9 bases. J lost 7 bases, V lost 0 bases, and 4 bases had no gene match. The CDR3 sequence is 15 residues long. Germline V gene lookup returns CDR1 KGHSH and CDR2 LQKENI. The CDR3 reads CASSPPSGSRNEQFF. The CDR3 DNA follows: TGTGCCAGCTCACCACCTAGCGGGAGTAGAAATGAGCAGTTCTTC.

The J gene is TRBJ2-7, the V gene TRBV28; 12 bases are a match to TRBD2. V lost 5 bases and J lost 4; bases outside the gene matches: 12. Germline CDR1 reads MDHEN; CDR2 reads SYDVKM. The CDR3 runs to 17 residues. The CDR3 reads CASSPLGTTSGRYEQYF. CDR3 bases: TGTGCCAGCAGTCCCCTAGGGACGACTAGCGGGAGATACGAGCAGTACTTC.

J is TRBJ1-1 and V is TRBV11-3; maybe TRBD1 (5 bases). Germline CDR1 is SGHNT and CDR2 is YENEEA. V lost 0 bases, J lost 6 bases, and 11 bases lay in between. This CDR3 region has 14 residues. The CDR3 protein is CASSLDKGISEAFF. The CDR3 coding sequence is TGTGCCAGCAGCTTAGATAAGGGGATTTCTGAAGCTTTCTTT.

The chain joins TRBV27 to TRBJ2-1, with TRBD2 identical over 11 bases. The CDR3 loop spans 20 amino acids. CDR1 is MNHEY and CDR2 is SMNVEV in the germline V gene (reference sequence). After removal of 4 bases from V and 4 bases from J, the junction contained 18 bases not matched to a gene. Here the CDR3 DNA reads TGTGCCAGCAGTTCTACATCCGGGACTAGCGGAATGAGGGGTTACAATGAGCAGTTCTTC. It is translated as CASSSTSGTSGMRGYNEQFF.

V usage is TRBV10-3 and J usage is TRBJ2-5, with 8 bases fitting TRBD1. The trim removed 4 bases at V and 1 base at J, leaving 8 bases unmatched. CDR3 size: 16 residues. Looked up from germline, CDR1 is ENHRY and CDR2 is SYGVKD. For the CDR3, the DNA is TGTGCCATCAGTGGGGGGCAGGGGGCATCCCAAGAGACCCAGTACTTC. It specifies CAISGGQGASQETQYF.